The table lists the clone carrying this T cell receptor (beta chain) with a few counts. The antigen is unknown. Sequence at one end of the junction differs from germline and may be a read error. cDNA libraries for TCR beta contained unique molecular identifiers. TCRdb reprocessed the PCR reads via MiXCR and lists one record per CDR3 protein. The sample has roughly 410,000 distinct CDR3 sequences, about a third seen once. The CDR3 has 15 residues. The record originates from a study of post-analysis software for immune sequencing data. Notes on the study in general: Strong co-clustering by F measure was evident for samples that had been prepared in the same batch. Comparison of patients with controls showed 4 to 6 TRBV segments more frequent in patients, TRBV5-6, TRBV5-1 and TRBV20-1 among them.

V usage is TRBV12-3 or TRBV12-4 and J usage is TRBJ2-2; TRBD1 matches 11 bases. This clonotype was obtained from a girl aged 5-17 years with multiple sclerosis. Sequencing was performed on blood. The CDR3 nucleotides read TGTGCCAGCAGCTTAGGGACAGGGGGCACCGGGGAGCTGTTTTTT. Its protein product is CASSLGTGGTGELFF.